This T cell receptor beta chain emerged from a study of T cell responses to AZD1222 COVID-19 vaccine. The CDR3 has 18 residues. Trimming left V 4 bases short and J 0 bases short, with 17 bases between. Germline CDR1 and CDR2: KGHDR and SFDVKD. TCRdb's copy holds only in-frame clones and misses some; the assay was immunoSEQ multiplex PCR. The sample has about 88,000 clones, about 89% seen once. As for this clone: The antigen is undetermined.

The study's findings and limits: Regions 160-218 and 743-854 held dominance among vaccine-associated CD4 TCRs, which spanned spike. Researchers took repertoire samples only after the peak T cell response had come. Mostly white British, mostly female donors; authors suggested clonal diversity may be underestimated.

Both about-4-week and about-12-week second-dose recipients were combined. The J gene is TRBJ2-2, the V gene TRBV24-1; a weak D match, TRBD1 (6 bases). Here the sequenced sample was peripheral blood, taken 28 days after the second AZD1222 dose. The receptor was derived from an adult who received the AZD1222 COVID-19 vaccine. DNA of the CDR3: TGTGCCACCAGTGAGTCAAATTCCGGGACAACGAACACCGGGGAGCTGTTTTTT. Translated: CATSESNSGTTNTGELFF.